The T cell receptor (beta chain) under discussion was sequenced for a study of blood T cell repertoires in COVID-19. For the study at large: Sample material is recorded as cDNA or gDNA derived from T cells, B-cell-depleted T cells, or PBMCs.

In the original analysis: Amplified reference gene primers provided the basis for estimating nucleated cell counts. The protocol was immunoSEQ multiplex PCR, while the TCRdb copy is restricted to in-frame clones and leaves out a portion. V and J calls plus clone size are reproduced from that table; the DNA served to infer D and trimming. The top ten clones hold roughly 15% of a sample with about 71,000 clones, 82% of them seen once. V dropped 1 base and J dropped 5; count of bases not matched to a gene: 6. The CDR3 sequence is 17 residues long. Germline V gene data show CDR1 as SGHVS and CDR2 as FNYEAQ.

Sequences were obtained from peripheral blood. The receptor's source is a woman older than 75 with acute or convalescent COVID-19. This sequence joins TRBV7-6 and TRBJ2-1; the match to TRBD2 covers 12 bases. The CDR3 DNA follows: TGTGCCAGCAGCTTAGGCCAGGGACTAGCGGGCGACAATGAGCAGTTCTTC. As protein: CASSLGQGLAGDNEQFF.